This passage covers 32 T cell receptor beta chains from one sample sequenced in a study of shared clonotypes between healthy human individuals. Here immunoSEQ multiplex PCR was the method, and the copy in TCRdb shows in-frame clones only, minus some. The profile shows 2 million to 3 million clones, over 85% of them singletons. The sequenced sample consisted of naive CD4+ T cells from PBMCs. Subset indicated: CD45RA+ positively selected. The receptors derive from a man aged 18 to 35 in good health. Some clones in this sample may be carry-over from other donors' samples.

The V and J genes are TRBV4-1 and TRBJ2-7; maybe TRBD1 (6 bases). V was clipped by 3 bases and J by 7 bases, with 16 bases between them. This CDR3 contains 14 residues. From germline, CDR1 is MGHRA and CDR2 YSYEKL. The CDR3 spells CASSHTGSSVEQYF. CDR3 nucleotides: TGCGCCAGCAGCCACACAGGGTCCTCGGTGGAGCAGTACTTC.

The chain recombines TRBV7-2 with TRBJ2-7, with D perhaps matching TRBD2 (6 bases). Per germline, CDR1 SGHTA and CDR2 FQGNSA. V shed 2 bases and J shed 7 bases, with 12 bases lying between them. This CDR3 has 13 residues. The CDR3 sequence is CASSLNPGREQYF. Here the CDR3 DNA reads TGTGCCAGCAGCTTAAACCCGGGGAGGGAGCAGTACTTC.

This clone was detected once. The rearrangement links TRBV28 to TRBJ1-2; D not certain. This CDR3 region has 12 residues. Germline V gene lookup returns CDR1 MDHEN and CDR2 SYDVKM. Between the trimmed V and J ends, which lost 3 bases and 3 bases, there was a span of 5 bases. The chain's CDR3 is CASSFGYYGYTF. The DNA for the CDR3 is TGTGCCAGCAGTTTTGGCTACTATGGCTACACCTTC.

The chain's CDR3 is CASSSRQGGDTGELFF. The DNA of the CDR3 is TGCGCCAGCAGCTCCCGACAGGGTGGGGACACCGGGGAGCTGTTTTTT. The V and J genes are TRBV5-1 and TRBJ2-2, with 7 bases fitting TRBD1. Germline V gene sequence: CDR1 SGHRS, CDR2 YFSETQ. The CDR3 spans 16 residues. J was trimmed by 3 bases and V by 3 bases; bases with no gene match: 8.

This chain links TRBV18 with TRBJ2-7; possibly TRBD1 or TRBD2 for D (5 bases each). Trimming pared 2 bases from V and 4 bases from J, leaving 18 bases between. CDR3 size: 16 residues. The V gene's germline CDR1 is KGHSH and CDR2 LQKENI. The CDR3, as DNA: TGTGCCAGCTCACCATACACTGGGGGTTCCGGGTACGAGCAGTACTTC. Residues: CASSPYTGGSGYEQYF.

This chain connects TRBV2 to TRBJ2-2; D tentatively reads TRBD1 or TRBD2 (5 bases each). CDR1 is SNHLY, CDR2 FYNNEI, per germline. V was cut by 4 bases and J by 4 bases, with 10 bases left in between. This CDR3 is 14 amino acids long. CDR3 sequence: CASSGEGSTGELFF. The DNA for the CDR3 is TGTGCCAGCAGTGGAGAGGGGTCCACCGGGGAGCTGTTTTTT. The variable domain in full, completed from reference TRBV2 and TRBJ2-2, reads EPEVTQTPSHQVTQMGQEVILRCVPISNHLYFYWYRQILGQKVEFLVSFYNNEISEKSEIFDDQFSVERPDGSNFTLKIRSTKLEDSAMYFCASSGEGSTGELFFGEGSRLTVL.

Notes on this clone: The same CDR3 arises from other DNA sequences in this sample as well. The rearrangement joins TRBV7-9 to TRBJ1-5; the D gene is possibly TRBD1 (6 bases). CDR3 length: 14 amino acids. Germline values: CDR1 SEHNR, CDR2 FQNEAQ (reference sequence). V gave up 5 bases and J gave up 3 bases, with 11 bases separating them. The CDR3 region has the DNA TGTGCCAGCAGCCTATGGGACACCAATCAGCCCCAGCATTTT. This sequence encodes CASSLWDTNQPQHF.

Note on this clone: In the same sample, other DNA sequences code for this CDR3. The chain carries TRBV7-9 and TRBJ1-4; D not certain. This CDR3 comprises 14 residues. Looked up from germline, CDR1 is SEHNR and CDR2 is FQNEAQ (reference sequence). V gave up 2 bases and J gave up 4 bases, with 8 bases separating them. CDR3 protein: CASSLTGVNEKLFF. CDR3 DNA: TGTGCCAGCAGCTTAACGGGAGTTAATGAAAAACTGTTTTTT.

The CDR3 sequence: CASSSSQGADEKLFF. CDR3 sequence (DNA): TGTGCCAGCAGCTCGTCACAGGGGGCGGATGAAAAACTGTTTTTT. The V gene is TRBV5-4, the J gene TRBJ1-4; 9 bases are a match to TRBD1. The V and J ends lost 3 bases and 6 bases, in that order; junction bases with no gene match: 6. Per germline, CDR1 SGHNT and CDR2 YYREEE (reference sequence). The CDR3 is made up of 15 amino acids. The entire variable domain, with the rest obtained from reference TRBV5-4 and TRBJ1-4, is as follows: ETGVTQSPTHLIKTRGQQVTLRCSSQSGHNTVSWYQQALGQGPQFIFQYYREEENGRGNFPPRFSGLQFPNYSSELNVNALELDDSALYLCASSSSQGADEKLFFGSGTQLSVL.

CDR3 residues: CASSTGTGGANVLTF. CDR3 nucleotide sequence: TGCGCCAGCAGCACTGGGACAGGTGGGGCCAACGTCCTGACTTTC. The V call is TRBV5-1, the J call TRBJ2-6; 8 positions agree with TRBD1. The germline gives CDR1 SGHRS, CDR2 YFSETQ. Losses at the gene ends were 4 bases for V and 3 bases for J; bases not matched to a gene: 3. The CDR3 spans 15 residues. The full variable domain, completed using reference TRBV5-1 and TRBJ2-6, is KAGVTQTPRYLIKTRGQQVTLSCSPISGHRSVSWYQQTPGQGLQFLFEYFSETQRNKGNFPGRFSGRQFSNSRSEMNVSTLELGDSALYLCASSTGTGGANVLTFGAGSRLTVL.

The CDR3 DNA reads as TGTGCCAGCAGTCCCCAGTCGAGACAGGGGTTTCAGCCCCAGCATTTT. Translation gives CASSPQSRQGFQPQHF. The rearrangement links TRBV27 to TRBJ1-5; 8 bases agree with TRBD1. The CDR3 runs to 16 residues. Germline assignment: CDR1 MNHEY and CDR2 SMNVEV (reference sequence). Trimming removed 5 bases from V and 6 bases from J; junction bases left unmatched: 12.

CDR3 sequence (DNA): TGTGCCTGGGCCTTAGCGGGAGGGGGGTCCTACAATGAGCAGTTCTTC. Its protein product is CAWALAGGGSYNEQFF. The gene calls are TRBV30 and TRBJ2-1; 11 bases line up with TRBD2. The length of the CDR3 is 16 residues. V trimming: 5 bases; J trimming: 1 base; junction bases outside the gene matches: 7. Per germline, CDR1 GTSNPN and CDR2 SVGIG (reference sequence).

In this sample, this clone turned up once. The chain carries TRBV5-1 and TRBJ2-7, with D possibly being TRBD1 (6 bases). The ends were cut back, 4 bases at V and 2 bases at J, with 16 bases in the middle. Germline CDR1 is SGHRS and CDR2 is YFSETQ. This CDR3 comprises 15 residues. The CDR3 DNA reads as TGCGCCAGCAGCCTAGGGGACACCGACACCTACGAGCAGTACTTC. This encodes CASSLGDTDTYEQYF.

The chain is built from TRBV2 and TRBJ2-1; no clear D gene. The V gene lost 3 bases and the J gene lost 5 bases, with 11 bases spanning the gap. Germline V gene sequence: CDR1 SNHLY, CDR2 FYNNEI. The CDR3 spans 14 residues. The DNA for the CDR3 is TGTGCCAGCAGTGAGCAGCGATCCAACAATGAGCAGTTCTTC. Protein product: CASSEQRSNNEQFF.

The rearrangement joins TRBV5-1 to TRBJ2-3, with TRBD2 matching 11 bases. The junction had 5 bases not matched to a gene; V was cut back by 4 bases and J by 4 bases. The germline V gene has CDR1 SGHRS and CDR2 YFSETQ. CDR3 length equals 15 residues. The CDR3 bases are TGCGCCAGCAGCGTGGGACTAGCGGAGGCAGATACGCAGTATTTT. Translated: CASSVGLAEADTQYF.

The chain joins TRBV5-1 to TRBJ1-3; TRBD1 agrees at 7 bases. CDR3 length: 16 amino acids. From germline, CDR1 is SGHRS and CDR2 YFSETQ. With 3 bases clipped from V and 1 base from J, the junction kept 7 bases outside the gene matches. In DNA, the CDR3 is TGCGCCAGCAGCTATCAGACAGGGACTTCTGGAAACACCATATATTTT. Its translation is CASSYQTGTSGNTIYF.

The gene calls are TRBV7-9 and TRBJ1-3; D ambiguous. The CDR3 extends over 16 amino acids. Trimming left V 1 base short and J 2 bases short, with 12 bases between. Germline V gives CDR1 SEHNR, CDR2 FQNEAQ (reference sequence). The CDR3 coding sequence is TGTGCCAGCAGCTTAGATCCCACTTCCCCTGGAAACACCATATATTTT. This codes for CASSLDPTSPGNTIYF.

The chain combines TRBV27 with TRBJ2-2; 8 bases are shared with TRBD2. Per germline, CDR1 MNHEY and CDR2 SMNVEV (reference sequence). The CDR3 is made up of 14 amino acids. The J segment lost 3 bases and the V segment lost 10 bases, leaving 7 bases of the junction unmatched. Here the CDR3 reads CATKLAEDTGELFF. The CDR3, as DNA: TGTGCCACCAAACTAGCGGAGGACACCGGGGAGCTGTTTTTT.

V gene TRBV19 combines with J gene TRBJ1-5, with D unclear. Trimming left V 2 bases short and J 3 bases short, with 8 bases between. CDR3 length equals 14 residues. Looked up from germline, CDR1 is LNHDA and CDR2 is SQIVND (reference sequence). This CDR3 reads CASSILASNQPQHF. The CDR3 DNA reads TGTGCCAGTAGTATATTGGCCTCCAATCAGCCCCAGCATTTT.

The rearrangement links TRBV29-1 to TRBJ2-7; D might be TRBD1 or TRBD2, each matching 7 bases. In germline, CDR1 is SQVTM, CDR2 ANQGSEA. CDR3 length: 15 amino acids. Trimming pared 6 bases from V and 0 bases from J, leaving 18 bases between. The CDR3 DNA reads TGCAGCGTCACCAGCGGGACAGCCGCCTCCTACGAGCAGTACTTC. This encodes CSVTSGTAASYEQYF.

With regard to this clone: The identical CDR3 is also encoded by other nucleotide sequences in the sample. V and J are TRBV28 and TRBJ2-7; 10 bases match TRBD1. CDR3 length: 14 amino acids. V dropped 6 bases and J dropped 2; count of bases not matched to a gene: 4. Germline values: CDR1 MDHEN, CDR2 SYDVKM. CDR3 DNA: TGTGCCAGCAGAAGAGGGACAGGGGCCTACGAGCAGTACTTC. It is translated as CASRRGTGAYEQYF.

The chain combines TRBV5-6 with TRBJ2-5, with no clear D. The V gene's germline CDR1 is SGHDT and CDR2 YYEEEE. The CDR3 runs to 14 residues. V was clipped by 4 bases and J by 2 bases, with 12 bases between them. CDR3: CASSKGLPQETQYF. DNA for the CDR3: TGTGCCAGCAGCAAGGGCCTTCCGCAAGAGACCCAGTACTTC.

In the case of this clone: Since a much larger clone is just one base distant, this may be a read error. V and J are TRBV5-1 and TRBJ2-5; D remains unclear. This CDR3 is 11 amino acids long. The V end lost 0 bases, the J end lost 8 bases, and 5 bases lay between the germline ends. CDR1 is SGHRS, CDR2 YFSETQ, per germline. Written as DNA, the CDR3 is TGCGCCAGCAGCTTGGAGGACACCCAGTACTTC. Encoded protein: CASSLEDTQYF.

The chain combines TRBV5-5 with TRBJ1-4; 7 positions match TRBD1. V lost 4 bases to trimming and J lost 2 bases; unmatched junction nucleotides: 11. Germline V gene lookup returns CDR1 SGHKS and CDR2 YYEKEE (reference sequence). The length of the CDR3 is 17 residues. CDR3 region: CASSLSTGSHTNEKLFF. The CDR3 DNA reads TGTGCCAGCAGCCTATCGACAGGGAGTCATACTAATGAAAAACTGTTTTTT.

This chain joins TRBV28 and TRBJ2-3, with D tentatively TRBD1 (6 bases). V shed 4 bases and J shed 4 bases, with 9 bases lying between them. Germline assignment: CDR1 MDHEN and CDR2 SYDVKM. This CDR3 contains 13 residues. The CDR3 here is CASSSGQSDTQYF. CDR3 coding DNA: TGTGCCAGCAGTTCCGGACAGTCAGATACGCAGTATTTT.

The chain combines TRBV19 with TRBJ1-5, with TRBD1 as a possible D gene (5 bases). Deletions cut 1 base from V and 1 base from J, with 8 bases between. CDR1 and CDR2 (germline): LNHDA, SQIVND (reference sequence). CDR3 size: 15 residues. The CDR3 DNA reads TGTGCCAGTAGTATAGGACAGTTGAGCAATCAGCCCCAGCATTTT. It is translated as CASSIGQLSNQPQHF.

The rearrangement joins TRBV28 to TRBJ1-1; tentative D call: TRBD1 (6 bases). The V and J ends lost 2 bases and 3 bases respectively, with 19 bases between them. The CDR3 spans 17 residues. Germline loops: CDR1 MDHEN, CDR2 SYDVKM. The CDR3, as DNA: TGTGCCAGCAGTTTAGACGTCGGGGGCGGCGTGGACACTGAAGCTTTCTTT. It encodes CASSLDVGGGVDTEAFF.

Only one count was recorded for this clone. The chain combines TRBV6-1 with TRBJ2-2; 7 positions match TRBD1. The germline V gene has CDR1 MNHNS and CDR2 SASEGT. V lost 9 bases and J lost 4; bases outside the gene matches: 8. The CDR3 loop spans 14 amino acids. CDR3 DNA sequence: TGTGCCAGGGCCTACAGGGGATCCACCGGGGAGCTGTTTTTT. As protein: CARAYRGSTGELFF.

As DNA, the CDR3 is TGTGCCAGCAGCCAAGTCGTTGCCGACAGCTCGGATGAAAAACTGTTTTTT. Protein sequence: CASSQVVADSSDEKLFF. This sequence joins TRBV4-2 and TRBJ1-4; a weak D match, TRBD1 (5 bases). There are 17 residues in the CDR3. V gave up 1 base and J gave up 6 bases, with 18 bases separating them. Looked up from germline, CDR1 is LGHNA and CDR2 is YNFKEQ.

The CDR3 loop reads CASSPLGDSNTGELFF. The CDR3 coding sequence is TGTGCCAGCAGCCCCCTAGGGGATTCGAACACCGGGGAGCTGTTTTTT. The chain uses TRBV11-3 and TRBJ2-2, with D perhaps matching TRBD1 (5 bases). The CDR3 spans 16 residues. The germline V gene has CDR1 SGHNT and CDR2 YENEEA. Trimming shortened V by 5 bases and J by 0 bases, and 13 bases separated the two germline ends.

The V and J genes are TRBV29-1 and TRBJ1-3; the D is unclear. Germline V gene data show CDR1 as SQVTM and CDR2 as ANQGSEA. The V end was cut by 5 bases, the J end by 0 bases, with 11 bases between. The CDR3 is made up of 14 amino acids. The CDR3 is CSVTRRLSGNTIYF. The CDR3 DNA follows: TGCAGCGTTACGAGAAGGCTCTCTGGAAACACCATATATTTT.

The CDR3 nucleotides are TGTGCCAGCAGGGCCAGGGCTAACTATGGCTACACCTTC. Amino acids: CASRARANYGYTF. The gene calls are TRBV2 and TRBJ1-2; perhaps TRBD1 as D (5 bases). Deletions cut 6 bases from V and 0 bases from J, with 8 bases between. CDR1 SNHLY and CDR2 FYNNEI come from the germline V gene. CDR3 size: 13 residues.